This T cell receptor (beta chain) came from a study of OX40 agonist ivuxolimab in advanced cancers. The overall study: As their treatment, patients were administered ivuxolimab, an agonistic anti-OX40 (CD134) antibody. Study conclusions and caveats: Which antigen the expanded peripheral T cells recognized is unknown.

The assay was immunoSEQ multiplex PCR, and TCRdb's table has in-frame clones only and misses some. The sample lists approximately 100,000 clones; over 75% were seen once. Turning to this clone: The antigen remains undetermined.

Germline CDR1 reads SGHAT; CDR2 reads FQNNGV. The CDR3 is 16 amino acids. Deletions cut 0 bases from V and 1 base from J, with 12 bases between. The chain combines TRBV11-2 with TRBJ1-1, with D tentatively TRBD1 (5 bases). Source: CD4+ or CD8+ T cells sorted from blood, taken in a trial of the OX40 agonist ivuxolimab. The TCR comes from an adult with an advanced solid tumor such as melanoma, head and neck, liver or kidney cancer. CDR3 DNA sequence: TGTGCCAGCAGCTTAGAGAGGGTCAGGGCGAACACTGAAGCTTTCTTT. Protein product: CASSLERVRANTEAFF.